This T cell receptor (beta chain) was found in a study of blood T cell repertoires in COVID-19. Study information: Nucleic acid was either cDNA or gDNA, and it came from T cells, B-cell-depleted T cells, or PBMCs.

The CDR3 runs to 18 residues. V shed 0 bases and J 5 bases; nucleotides not matched to a gene: 9. Germline CDR1 LGHDT, CDR2 YNNKEL (reference sequence). In the original processing: Reference gene primer amplification gave nucleated cell count estimates. Generated by immunoSEQ multiplex PCR, the TCRdb table keeps only in-frame clones and is missing some. Clone size and the V and J calls come from that table; the DNA yielded D and trimming. The sample records about 29,000 clones, approximately 88% being singletons. A few counts support this clone. This TCR was recovered from an elderly man with active COVID-19. The specimen was peripheral blood. The V call is TRBV3-1 (or the pseudogene TRBV3-2), the J call TRBJ2-7, with TRBD2 identical over 14 bases. In nucleotides, the CDR3 is TGTGCCAGCAGCCAAGATCCCATGACTAGCGGGGGGGTCCACGAGCAGTACTTC. Its translation: CASSQDPMTSGGVHEQYF.